These 5 T cell receptor beta chains were all obtained from the same sample, sequenced in a study of Ad26.COV2.S vaccination and SARS-CoV-2 variants. Treatment of the sample: around 19 received Ad26.COV2.S at low or high dose, single or two shots; 5 received placebo; per-sample allocation not given. Samples analyzed were those drawn on day 63 after the first vaccine or placebo injection. The protocol was immunoSEQ multiplex PCR, while the TCRdb copy is restricted to in-frame clones and leaves out a portion. The sample holds more than 300,000 clones; 75% to 90% are singletons and the top ten take roughly 10%. The specimen comprised peripheral blood, sampled in a trial of Ad26.COV2.S vaccine versus placebo. These receptors all come from a person aged 18-65 years who received the Ad26.COV2.S COVID-19 vaccine or a placebo.

This clone was counted once. The chain recombines TRBV2 with TRBJ2-1; the match to TRBD2 covers 8 bases. Per the germline V gene, CDR1 is SNHLY and CDR2 is FYNNEI. The CDR3 is 14 amino acids. Trimming cost V 7 bases and J 4 bases; bases outside gene matches: 6. CDR3 protein: CASIPGLGYNEQFF. The DNA for the CDR3 is TGTGCCAGCATCCCGGGACTAGGTTACAATGAGCAGTTCTTC.

The chain employs TRBV28 and TRBJ1-5; a possible D gene is TRBD1 (5 bases). CDR3 length: 15 residues. Germline V gene sequence: CDR1 MDHEN, CDR2 SYDVKM. V shed 2 bases and J shed 6 bases, with 14 bases lying between them. The CDR3: CASSLPSGYRQPQHF. The CDR3 nucleotides are TGTGCCAGCAGTTTACCCTCAGGGTATCGTCAGCCCCAGCATTTT.

The rearrangement uses TRBV24-1 and TRBJ2-1, with D tentatively TRBD2 (5 bases). V lost 7 bases, J lost 8 bases, and 8 bases lay in between. CDR3 length: 11 residues. Germline CDR1 and CDR2: KGHDR and SFDVKD. DNA for the CDR3: TGTGCCACCAGAGAGGGCGATGAGCAGTTCTTC. As protein: CATREGDEQFF.

The chain is built from TRBV5-4 and TRBJ1-2; D remains unclear. Between the trimmed V and J ends, which lost 0 bases and 8 bases, there was a span of 20 bases. CDR1 SGHNT and CDR2 YYREEE come from the germline V gene (reference sequence). The length of the CDR3 is 16 residues. The CDR3 region has the DNA TGTGCCAGCAGCTTGGCCGACCGGGCCCAGATATTCGGCTACACCTTC. Its protein product is CASSLADRAQIFGYTF.

The chain joins TRBV12-3 or TRBV12-4 to TRBJ1-3; no firm D call. This CDR3 spans 11 amino acids. Trimming cost V 6 bases and J 5 bases, with 5 bases left between them. The CDR3 bases are TGTGCCAGCAGCCCAAGAAACACCATATATTTT. Amino acid sequence: CASSPRNTIYF.